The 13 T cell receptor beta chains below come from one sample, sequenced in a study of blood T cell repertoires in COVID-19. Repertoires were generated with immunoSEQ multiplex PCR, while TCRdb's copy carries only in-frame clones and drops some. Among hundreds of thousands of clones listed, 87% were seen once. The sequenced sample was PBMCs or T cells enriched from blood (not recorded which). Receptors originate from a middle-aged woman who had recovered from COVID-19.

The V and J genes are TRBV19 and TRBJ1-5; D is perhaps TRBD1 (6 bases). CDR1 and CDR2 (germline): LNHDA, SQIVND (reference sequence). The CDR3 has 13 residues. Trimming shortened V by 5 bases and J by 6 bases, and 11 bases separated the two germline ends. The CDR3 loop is CASSDTGFQPQHF. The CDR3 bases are TGTGCCAGTAGTGACACAGGGTTTCAGCCCCAGCATTTT.

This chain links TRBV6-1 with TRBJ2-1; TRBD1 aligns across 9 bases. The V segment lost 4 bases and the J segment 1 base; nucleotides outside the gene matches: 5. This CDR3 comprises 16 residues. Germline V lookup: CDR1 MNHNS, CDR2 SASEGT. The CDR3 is CASSVPGTGSYNEQFF. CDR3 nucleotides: TGTGCCAGCAGTGTCCCCGGGACAGGGTCCTACAATGAGCAGTTCTTC.

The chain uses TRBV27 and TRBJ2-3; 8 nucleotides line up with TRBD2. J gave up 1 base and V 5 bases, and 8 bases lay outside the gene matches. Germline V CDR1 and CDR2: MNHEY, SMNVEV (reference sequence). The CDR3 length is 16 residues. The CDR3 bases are TGTGCCAGCAGTGCCATGACTAGCGCCCGCACAGATACGCAGTATTTT. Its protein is CASSAMTSARTDTQYF.

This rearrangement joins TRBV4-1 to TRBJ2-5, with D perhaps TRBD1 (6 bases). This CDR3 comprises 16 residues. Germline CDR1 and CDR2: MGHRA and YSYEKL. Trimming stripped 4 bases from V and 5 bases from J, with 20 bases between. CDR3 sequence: CASSLTQAGARETQYF. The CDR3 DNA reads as TGCGCCAGCAGCCTAACCCAGGCAGGGGCCCGTGAGACCCAGTACTTC.

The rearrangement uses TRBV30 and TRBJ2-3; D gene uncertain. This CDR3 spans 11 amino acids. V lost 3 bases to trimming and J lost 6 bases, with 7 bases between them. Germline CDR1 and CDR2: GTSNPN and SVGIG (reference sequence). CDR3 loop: CAWSPADTQYF. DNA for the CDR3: TGTGCCTGGAGCCCCGCGGATACGCAGTATTTT.

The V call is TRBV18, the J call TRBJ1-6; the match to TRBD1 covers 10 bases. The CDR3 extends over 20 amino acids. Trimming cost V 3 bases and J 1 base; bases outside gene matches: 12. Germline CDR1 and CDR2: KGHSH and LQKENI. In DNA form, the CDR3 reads TGTGCCAGCTCACCCCTGGGACAGGGGTCCGGTTGGTCCTATAATTCACCCCTCCACTTT. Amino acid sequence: CASSPLGQGSGWSYNSPLHF.

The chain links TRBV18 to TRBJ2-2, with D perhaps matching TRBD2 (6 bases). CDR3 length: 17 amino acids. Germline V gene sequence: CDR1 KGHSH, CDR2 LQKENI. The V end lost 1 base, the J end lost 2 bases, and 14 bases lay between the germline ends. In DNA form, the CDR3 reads TGTGCCAGCTCACCACTATTCGGGAGCGAAAACACCGGGGAGCTGTTTTTT. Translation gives CASSPLFGSENTGELFF.

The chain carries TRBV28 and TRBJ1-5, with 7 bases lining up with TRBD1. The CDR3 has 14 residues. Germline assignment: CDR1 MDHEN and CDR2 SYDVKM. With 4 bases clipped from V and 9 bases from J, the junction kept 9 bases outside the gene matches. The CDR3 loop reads CASSSGQPTAPQHF. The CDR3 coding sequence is TGTGCCAGCAGTTCGGGACAGCCTACGGCGCCCCAGCATTTT.

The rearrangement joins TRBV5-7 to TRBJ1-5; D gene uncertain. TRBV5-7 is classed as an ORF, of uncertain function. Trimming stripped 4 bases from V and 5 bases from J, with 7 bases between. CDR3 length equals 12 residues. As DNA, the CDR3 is TGTGCCAGCAGCGTAGGAGATCAGCCCCAGCATTTT. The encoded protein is CASSVGDQPQHF.

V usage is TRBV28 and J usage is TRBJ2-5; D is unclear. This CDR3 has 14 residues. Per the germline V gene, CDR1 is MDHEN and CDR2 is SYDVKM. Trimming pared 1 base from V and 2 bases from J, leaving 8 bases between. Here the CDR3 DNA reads TGTGCCAGCAGTTTATTGGGCAGACAAGAGACCCAGTACTTC. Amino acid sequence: CASSLLGRQETQYF.

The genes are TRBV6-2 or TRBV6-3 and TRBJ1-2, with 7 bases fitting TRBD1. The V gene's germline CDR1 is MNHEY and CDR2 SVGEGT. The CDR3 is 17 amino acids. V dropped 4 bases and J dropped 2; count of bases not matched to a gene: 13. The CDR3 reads CASSSIPNPGQNYGYTF. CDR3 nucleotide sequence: TGTGCCAGCAGTTCAATTCCAAACCCGGGACAGAACTATGGCTACACCTTC.

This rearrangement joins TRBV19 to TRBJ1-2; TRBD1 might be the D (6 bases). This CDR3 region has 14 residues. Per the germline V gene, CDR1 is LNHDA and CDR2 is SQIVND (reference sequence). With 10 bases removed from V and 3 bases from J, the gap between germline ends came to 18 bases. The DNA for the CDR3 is TGTGCCACCAACAACCGGGACAAGGACTATGGCTACACCTTC. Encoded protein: CATNNRDKDYGYTF.

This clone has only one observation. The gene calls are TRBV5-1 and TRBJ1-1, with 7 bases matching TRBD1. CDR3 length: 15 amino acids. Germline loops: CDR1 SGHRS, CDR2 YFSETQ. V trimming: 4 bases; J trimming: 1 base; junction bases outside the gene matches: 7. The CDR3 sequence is CASSLLRTGNTEAFF. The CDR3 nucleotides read TGCGCCAGCAGCCTCTTACGGACAGGGAACACTGAAGCTTTCTTT.